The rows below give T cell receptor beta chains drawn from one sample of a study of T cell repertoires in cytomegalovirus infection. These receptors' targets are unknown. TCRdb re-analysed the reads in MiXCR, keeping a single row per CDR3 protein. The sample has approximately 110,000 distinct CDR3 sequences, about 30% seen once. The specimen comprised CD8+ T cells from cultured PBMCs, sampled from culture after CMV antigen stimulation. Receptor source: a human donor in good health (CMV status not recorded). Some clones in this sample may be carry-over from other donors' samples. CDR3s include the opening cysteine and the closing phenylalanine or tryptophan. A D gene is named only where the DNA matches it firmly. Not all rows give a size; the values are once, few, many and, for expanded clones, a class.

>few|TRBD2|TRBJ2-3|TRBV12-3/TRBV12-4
TGTGCCAGCAGCCGGGGGGTAGCAACAGATACGCAGTATTTT
CASSRGVATDTQYF
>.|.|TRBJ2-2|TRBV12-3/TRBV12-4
TGTGCCAGCAGTTCCTGGGTGACTACGAACACCGGGGAGCTGTTTTTT
CASSSWVTTNTGELFF
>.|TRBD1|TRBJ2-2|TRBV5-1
TGCGCCAGCAGCGGTACCGGGACAGGGGTGACCGGGGAGCTGTTTTTT
CASSGTGTGVTGELFF
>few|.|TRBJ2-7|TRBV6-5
TGTGCCAGCAGTTACTCGGTCAACGCCGAGCAGTACTTC
CASSYSVNAEQYF
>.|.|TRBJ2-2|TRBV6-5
TGTGCCAGCAGTTACTCAGGGGATGGCACCGGGGAGCTGTTTTTT
CASSYSGDGTGELFF
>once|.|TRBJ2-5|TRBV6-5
TGTGCCAGCAGTTACCTTAGGGGAGGTGAGACCCAGTACTTC
CASSYLRGGETQYF
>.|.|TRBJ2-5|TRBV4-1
TGCGCCAGCAGCCAAGAAAGGGGTTCCGAGACCCAGTACTTC
CASSQERGSETQYF
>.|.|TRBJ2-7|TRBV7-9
TGTGCCAGCAGCTTATTTATGGACGAGCAGTACTTC
CASSLFMDEQYF
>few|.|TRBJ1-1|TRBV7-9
TGTGCCAGCAGCTTAGTGGCCACTGAAGCTTTCTTT
CASSLVATEAFF
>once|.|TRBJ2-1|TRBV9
TGTGCCAGCAGCCCCTGGTCCTACAATGAGCAGTTCTTC
CASSPWSYNEQFF
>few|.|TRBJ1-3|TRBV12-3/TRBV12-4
TGTGCCAGCAGACCCGGGACCGTCTCTGGAAACACCATATATTTT
CASRPGTVSGNTIYF
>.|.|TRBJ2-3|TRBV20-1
TGCAGTGCCGAAGAGGGGGTATGGACAGATACGCAGTATTTT
CSAEEGVWTDTQYF
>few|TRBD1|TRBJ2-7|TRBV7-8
TGTGCCAGCAGCCTTCGGGACAGGGGGCCTAACGAGCAGTACTTC
CASSLRDRGPNEQYF
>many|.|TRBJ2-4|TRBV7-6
TGTGCCAGCAGCTTAGCCCCAGGGCAGGATCAGTACTTC
CASSLAPGQDQYF
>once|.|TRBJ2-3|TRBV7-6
TGTGCCAGCAGCTTACGCCTTGCAGATACGCAGTATTTT
CASSLRLADTQYF
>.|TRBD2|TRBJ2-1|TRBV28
TGTGCCAGCAGTTTAGCGTTCGGGGGGGGCCTCTCCTACAATGAGCAGTTCTTC
CASSLAFGGGLSYNEQFF
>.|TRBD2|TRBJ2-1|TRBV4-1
TGCGCCAGCAGCCGGGCGGGGGGGCCTTTTGATGAGCAGTTCTTC
CASSRAGGPFDEQFF
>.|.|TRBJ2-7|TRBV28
TGTGCCAGCAGCCCCGTTGGTGTCTCCTACGAGCAGTACTTC
CASSPVGVSYEQYF
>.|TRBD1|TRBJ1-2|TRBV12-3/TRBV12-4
TGTGCCAGCAGTATCGAGACAGGGGGGAACTATGGCTACACCTTC
CASSIETGGNYGYTF
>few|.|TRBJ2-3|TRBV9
TGTGCCAGCAGCGCGGCAGCGGGTGGGGGCGCAGATACGCAGTATTTT
CASSAAAGGGADTQYF
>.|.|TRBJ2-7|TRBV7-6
TGTGCCAGCAGCTTAGAGGTGGGGCTGAGCTCCTACGAGCAGTACTTC
CASSLEVGLSSYEQYF
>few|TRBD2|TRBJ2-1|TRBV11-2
TGTGCCAGCAGCTCTCAGCGGGGCTTCTACAATGAGCAGTTCTTC
CASSSQRGFYNEQFF
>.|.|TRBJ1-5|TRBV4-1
TGCGCCAGCAGCCAAGATTGGGGTGATGGCAATCAGCCCCAGCATTTT
CASSQDWGDGNQPQHF